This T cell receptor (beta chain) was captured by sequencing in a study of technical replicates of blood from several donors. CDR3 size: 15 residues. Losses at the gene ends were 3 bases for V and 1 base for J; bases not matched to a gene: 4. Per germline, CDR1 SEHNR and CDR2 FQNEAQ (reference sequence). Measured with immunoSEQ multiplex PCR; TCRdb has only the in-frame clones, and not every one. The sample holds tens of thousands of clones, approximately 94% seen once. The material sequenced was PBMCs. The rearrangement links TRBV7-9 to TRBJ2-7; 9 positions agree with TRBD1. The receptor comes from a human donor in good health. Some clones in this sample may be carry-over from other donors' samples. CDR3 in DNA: TGTGCCAGCAGCTTCCTGGGACAGGGATCCTACGAGCAGTACTTC. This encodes CASSFLGQGSYEQYF. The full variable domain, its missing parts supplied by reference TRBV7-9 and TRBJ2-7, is DTGVSQNPRHKITKRGQNVTFRCDPISEHNRLYWYRQTLGQGPEFLTYFQNEAQLEKSRLLSDRFSAERPKGSFSTLEIQRTEQGDSAMYLCASSFLGQGSYEQYFGPGTRLTVT.